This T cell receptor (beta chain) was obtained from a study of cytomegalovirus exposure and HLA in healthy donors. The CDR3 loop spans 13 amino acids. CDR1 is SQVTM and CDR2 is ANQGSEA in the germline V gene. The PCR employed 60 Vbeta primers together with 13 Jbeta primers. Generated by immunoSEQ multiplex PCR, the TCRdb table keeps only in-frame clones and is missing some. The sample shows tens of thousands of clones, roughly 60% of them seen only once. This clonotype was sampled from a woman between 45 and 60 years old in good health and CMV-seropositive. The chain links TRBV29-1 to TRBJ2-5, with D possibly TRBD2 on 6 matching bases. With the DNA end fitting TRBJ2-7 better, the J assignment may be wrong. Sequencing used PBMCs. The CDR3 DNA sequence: TGCAGCGTTGAAGGCCCGGGGGACTACGAGCAGTACTTC. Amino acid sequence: CSVEGPGDYEQYF.